This T cell receptor (beta chain) derives from a study of T cell responses to AZD1222 COVID-19 vaccine. Study findings and constraints: Vaccine-associated CD4 TCRs spanned spike, dominant at 160-218 and 743-854. Females made up more of the donors, who were largely white British, and clonal diversity may have come out too low.

Trimming took off 2 bases at V and 2 bases at J, with 9 bases between the two ends. The CDR3 length is 14 residues. Germline lookup yields CDR1 LNHDA and CDR2 SQIVND (reference sequence). Measured with immunoSEQ multiplex PCR; TCRdb has only the in-frame clones, and not every one. Of 110,000 to 150,000 clones in the sample, 93% were seen once. For this clone: Its cognate antigen is unknown.

The receptor comes from an adult in good health. The material was peripheral blood, obtained on day 0 of AZD1222 vaccination. The J gene is TRBJ1-2, the V gene TRBV19; the D gene is possibly TRBD1 (6 bases). Written as DNA, the CDR3 is TGTGCCAGTAGTATAACAGGGAACAACTATGGCTACACCTTC. This gives the protein CASSITGNNYGYTF. Using reference TRBV19 and TRBJ1-2 for the parts outside the CDR3, the full variable domain is DGGITQSPKYLFRKEGQNVTLSCEQNLNHDAMYWYRQDPGQGLRLIYYSQIVNDFQKGDIAEGYSVSREKKESFPLTVTSAQKNPTAFYLCASSITGNNYGYTFGSGTRLTVV.